This note documents a single T cell receptor beta chain sequence. What it binds is not known. TCRdb called the RT-PCR reads again in MiXCR, with one record for every CDR3 protein. The repertoire holds about 610,000 distinct CDR3 sequences, with roughly 15% as singletons. The data originate from a study of response to subunit inactivated influenza vaccine. Points from the study as a whole: Researchers suggested that each seasonal influenza vaccination recruits few new T cells.

The germline V gene has CDR1 SNHLY and CDR2 FYNNEI. V trimming: 4 bases; J trimming: 4 bases; junction bases outside the gene matches: 8. This CDR3 contains 15 residues. The sequencing here drew on PBMCs from blood, taken 11 to 12 days after vaccination. The chain links TRBV2 to TRBJ1-2; 8 bases fit TRBD1. The receptor was isolated from a man in his fifties who received an inactivated influenza vaccine. CDR3 DNA: TGTGCCAGCAGTGCCACCCGACAGGGGAGCTATGGCTACACCTTC. It encodes CASSATRQGSYGYTF.